These 32 T cell receptor beta chains originate from one sample sequenced in a study of blood T cell repertoires in COVID-19. TCRdb keeps only in-frame clones here, not all; method: immunoSEQ multiplex PCR. The sample yields under 130,000 clones, 65% to 90% seen once. The sample taken for sequencing was peripheral blood. The receptors shown here come from a man older than 75 with acute or convalescent COVID-19.

The chain has TRBV28 and TRBJ1-5; D may be TRBD1 (5 bases). The CDR3 is 15 amino acids. The ends were cut back, 7 bases at V and 5 bases at J, with 18 bases in the middle. Germline-derived CDR1 and CDR2 are MDHEN and SYDVKM. The CDR3 sequence is CASTPGLSGHQPQHF. The CDR3, as DNA: TGTGCCAGCACCCCGGGCCTGTCAGGGCATCAGCCCCAGCATTTT.

V is TRBV5-1 and J is TRBJ1-4; 7 bases map to TRBD1. J gave up 7 bases and V 0 bases, and 3 bases lay outside the gene matches. Germline lookup yields CDR1 SGHRS and CDR2 YFSETQ. CDR3 size: 14 residues. CDR3 nucleotide sequence: TGCGCCAGCAGCTTGGACAGGGGAAGTGAAAAACTGTTTTTT. This sequence encodes CASSLDRGSEKLFF.

The rearrangement joins TRBV4-1 to TRBJ2-2; TRBD2 might be the D (6 bases). The CDR3 runs to 17 residues. Germline values: CDR1 MGHRA, CDR2 YSYEKL. V shed 5 bases and J shed 3 bases, with 19 bases lying between them. This CDR3 reads CASSARGGVLDTGELFF. The CDR3 bases are TGCGCCAGCAGCGCTAGGGGCGGGGTATTGGACACCGGGGAGCTGTTTTTT.

This chain links TRBV11-2 with TRBJ1-5, with 7 bases lining up with TRBD1. The trim removed 4 bases at V and 1 base at J, leaving 13 bases unmatched. Germline CDR1 SGHAT, CDR2 FQNNGV. This CDR3 is built from 18 residues. The CDR3 region is CASSSGGGGTESNQPQHF. In DNA, the CDR3 is TGTGCCAGCAGCTCCGGAGGCGGCGGGACAGAAAGCAATCAGCCCCAGCATTTT.

CDR3 coding DNA: TGTGCCAGCAGTTACACAGGGACAAATTCACCCCTCCACTTT. Protein product: CASSYTGTNSPLHF. This chain uses TRBV6-6 with TRBJ1-6; possible D gene TRBD1, 6 bases. The V gene's germline CDR1 is MNHNY and CDR2 SVGAGI (reference sequence). The CDR3 is made up of 14 amino acids. Between the trimmed V and J ends, which lost 2 bases and 7 bases, there was a span of 9 bases.

The chain combines TRBV3-1 (or the pseudogene TRBV3-2) with TRBJ2-7; D is undetermined. Trimming stripped 4 bases from V and 2 bases from J, with 9 bases between. CDR1 and CDR2 from the germline V gene are LGHDT and YNNKEL (reference sequence). The CDR3 runs to 13 residues. Written as DNA, the CDR3 is TGTGCCAGCAGCCCGCGTTTTACCTACGAGCAGTACTTC. It yields the protein CASSPRFTYEQYF.

This chain connects TRBV28 to TRBJ2-7; a possible D gene is TRBD1 (6 bases). Trimming cost V 3 bases and J 2 bases, with 14 bases left between them. Germline CDR1 MDHEN, CDR2 SYDVKM. The CDR3 has 15 residues. CDR3 region: CASSFGQGLTYEQYF. DNA for the CDR3: TGTGCCAGCAGTTTTGGGCAGGGGCTTACCTACGAGCAGTACTTC.

This clone was recorded only once. V usage is TRBV19 and J usage is TRBJ1-1; D is perhaps TRBD1 (6 bases). Germline V gene lookup returns CDR1 LNHDA and CDR2 SQIVND (reference sequence). The CDR3 spans 14 residues. V gave up 6 bases and J gave up 6 bases, with 17 bases separating them. CDR3 residues: CASSGQFGTSEAFF. DNA of the CDR3: TGTGCCAGTAGCGGACAGTTTGGAACGTCTGAAGCTTTCTTT.

The chain recombines TRBV19 with TRBJ2-5, with TRBD1 matching over 7 bases. Looked up from germline, CDR1 is LNHDA and CDR2 is SQIVND (reference sequence). The junction had 5 bases not matched to a gene; V was cut back by 4 bases and J by 6 bases. The CDR3 consists of 13 residues. The CDR3 loop reads CASSTEQGKTQYF. CDR3 coding DNA: TGTGCCAGTAGTACCGAACAGGGGAAGACCCAGTACTTC.

The V call is TRBV7-2, the J call TRBJ2-7; 9 positions agree with TRBD1. This CDR3 has 15 residues. Germline assignment: CDR1 SGHTA and CDR2 FQGNSA. V was pared by 4 bases and J by 0 bases, with 4 bases of the junction left unmatched. CDR3 DNA sequence: TGTGCCAGCAGCTCCGGGACAGGGAGCTCCTACGAGCAGTACTTC. Residues: CASSSGTGSSYEQYF. Full variable domain (rest looked up from reference TRBV7-2 and TRBJ2-7): GAGVSQSPSNKVTEKGKDVELRCDPISGHTALYWYRQSLGQGLEFLIYFQGNSAPDKSGLPSDRFSAERTGGSVSTLTIQRTQQEDSAVYLCASSSGTGSSYEQYFGPGTRLTVT.

The gene calls are TRBV6-5 and TRBJ2-1, with 11 positions matching TRBD2. V lost 7 bases and J lost 4; bases outside the gene matches: 3. Germline V gives CDR1 MNHEY, CDR2 SVGAGI. The CDR3 loop spans 14 amino acids. The CDR3 here is CASTGLAGYNEQFF. The CDR3 nucleotides read TGTGCCAGCACCGGACTAGCGGGTTACAATGAGCAGTTCTTC.

The chain recombines TRBV6-5 with TRBJ1-5; TRBD1 agrees at 7 bases. The V gene's germline CDR1 is MNHEY and CDR2 SVGAGI. V lost 5 bases, J lost 1 base, and 5 bases stayed unmatched. This CDR3 has 15 amino acids. In DNA form, the CDR3 reads TGTGCCAGCAGTACGACAGGGCGAAGCAATCAGCCCCAGCATTTT. Its translation is CASSTTGRSNQPQHF.

The V gene is TRBV30, the J gene TRBJ2-7; weak D call: TRBD1 (5 bases). Deletions cut 1 base from V and 2 bases from J, with 9 bases between. This CDR3 is 13 amino acids long. Looked up from germline, CDR1 is GTSNPN and CDR2 is SVGIG (reference sequence). CDR3 in amino acids: CAWSEGVPYEQYF. The CDR3, as DNA: TGTGCCTGGAGTGAAGGGGTGCCCTACGAGCAGTACTTC.

About this clone itself: The junction departs from the called germline gene at one end, perhaps through a read error. The chain employs TRBV3-1 (or the pseudogene TRBV3-2) and TRBJ2-7, with a tentative D call TRBD2 (5 bases). CDR3 length: 17 amino acids. Germline CDR1 is LGHDT and CDR2 is YNNKEL (reference sequence). The CDR3 DNA is TGTGCCCGCAGCCACGACCCCTCGGGAACCCACGACTACGAGCAGTACTTC. Translated, it gives CARSHDPSGTHDYEQYF.

This chain uses TRBV28 with TRBJ1-5, with D perhaps TRBD1 (6 bases). Trimming cost V 6 bases and J 5 bases, with 11 bases left between them. This CDR3 contains 13 residues. Germline CDR1 reads MDHEN; CDR2 reads SYDVKM. The CDR3 DNA follows: TGTGCCAGCAGAACCAGGGGATATCAGCCCCAGCATTTT. Protein sequence: CASRTRGYQPQHF.

About this clone itself: Sequence at one end of the junction differs from germline and may be a read error. The chain is built from TRBV10-3 and TRBJ1-1; D not certain. The CDR3 contains 14 residues. Germline V gene data show CDR1 as ENHRY and CDR2 as SYGVKD. CDR3 region: CAIGDTFLNTEAFF. The CDR3 nucleotides are TGTGCCATCGGTGACACTTTTCTGAACACTGAAGCTTTCTTT.

The rearrangement joins TRBV28 to TRBJ1-6; TRBD1 agrees at 7 bases. The CDR3 is made up of 12 amino acids. CDR1 and CDR2 (germline): MDHEN, SYDVKM. Unmatched junction bases numbered 7, after V lost 10 bases and J lost 10 bases. Here the CDR3 reads CATVNRGSPLHF. CDR3 sequence (DNA): TGTGCCACCGTGAACAGGGGCTCACCCCTCCACTTT.

The rearrangement uses TRBV3-1 (or the pseudogene TRBV3-2) and TRBJ1-6; 7 bases match TRBD1. CDR3 length: 15 amino acids. V was pared by 4 bases and J by 9 bases, with 9 bases of the junction left unmatched. The V gene's germline CDR1 is LGHDT and CDR2 YNNKEL (reference sequence). CDR3 region: CASSRGQAKGSPLHF. CDR3 in DNA: TGTGCCAGCAGCCGAGGACAGGCTAAGGGTTCACCCCTCCACTTT.

This clone has just one count. The chain is built from TRBV3-1 (or the pseudogene TRBV3-2) and TRBJ2-7, with TRBD1 as a possible D gene (5 bases). V lost 4 bases to trimming and J lost 4 bases, with 14 bases between them. Germline V gives CDR1 LGHDT, CDR2 YNNKEL (reference sequence). CDR3 length equals 14 residues. CDR3: CASSPGHGEYEQYF. The DNA for the CDR3 is TGTGCCAGCAGCCCCGGACATGGGGAATACGAGCAGTACTTC.

This clone was counted a single time. This chain uses TRBV4-1 with TRBJ1-4; no reliable D call. This CDR3 contains 16 residues. The germline gives CDR1 MGHRA, CDR2 YSYEKL. V lost 2 bases and J lost 0, with 10 bases in between. The CDR3 DNA reads as TGCGCCAGCAGCCAATCATCCGGAGCAACTAATGAAAAACTGTTTTTT. It encodes CASSQSSGATNEKLFF.

This chain uses TRBV27 with TRBJ2-7, with D perhaps TRBD1 (7 bases). V lost 2 bases and J 2 bases, leaving 13 bases between the germline ends. Germline V gene lookup returns CDR1 MNHEY and CDR2 SMNVEV (reference sequence). This CDR3 region has 15 residues. The CDR3 DNA follows: TGTGCCAGCAGTTTACGACAGGGAGGACCCTACGAGCAGTACTTC. Its translation: CASSLRQGGPYEQYF.

This clone was picked up one time. The chain carries TRBV19 and TRBJ2-1; D is possibly TRBD2 (6 bases). Germline V lookup: CDR1 LNHDA, CDR2 SQIVND (reference sequence). Between the trimmed V and J ends, which lost 2 bases and 4 bases, there was a span of 21 bases. The CDR3 covers 18 residues. CDR3 nucleotides: TGTGCCAGTAGTATACCCCCCTCAACACTAGCTAGGTACAATGAGCAGTTCTTC. As protein: CASSIPPSTLARYNEQFF.

The chain carries TRBV5-1 and TRBJ2-3; tentative D call: TRBD1 (6 bases). V was pared by 4 bases and J by 2 bases, with 14 bases between. Germline-derived CDR1 and CDR2 are SGHRS and YFSETQ. CDR3 length: 15 residues. CDR3: CASSNGQNPTDTQYF. The CDR3 nucleotides are TGCGCCAGCAGCAACGGACAGAACCCCACAGATACGCAGTATTTT.

The chain is built from TRBV7-9 and TRBJ1-4, with TRBD1 as a possible D gene (5 bases). The germline gives CDR1 SEHNR, CDR2 FQNEAQ (reference sequence). V dropped 6 bases and J dropped 0 bases, with 11 bases sitting between them. This CDR3 is 15 amino acids long. The CDR3 protein is CASSRRGSTNEKLFF. The CDR3 DNA sequence: TGTGCCAGCAGTCGTAGGGGCTCAACTAATGAAAAACTGTTTTTT.

The chain carries TRBV29-1 and TRBJ2-5; 8 bases fit TRBD1. This CDR3 has 13 residues. Germline V gene sequence: CDR1 SQVTM, CDR2 ANQGSEA. Trimming removed 3 bases from V and 1 base from J; junction bases left unmatched: 1. The CDR3 DNA reads TGCAGCGTTGAGGACAGGGCCCAAGAGACCCAGTACTTC. Translation: CSVEDRAQETQYF.

The chain uses TRBV7-3 and TRBJ1-6; D remains ambiguous. This CDR3 contains 15 residues. V was clipped by 2 bases and J by 6 bases, with 11 bases between them. Germline CDR1 reads SGHTA; CDR2 reads FQGTGA. The CDR3 coding sequence is TGTGCCAGCAGCTTATCCGGAGGGATTAATTCACCCCTCCACTTT. It codes for CASSLSGGINSPLHF.

V gene TRBV27 combines with J gene TRBJ1-4; 9 nucleotides line up with TRBD1. The CDR3 contains 13 residues. Germline V CDR1 and CDR2: MNHEY, SMNVEV (reference sequence). Germline trimming cut 7 bases from V and 8 bases from J; bases unmatched to any gene: 5. CDR3 nucleotides: TGTGCCAGCATGAGGGGACAGGGCGAAAAACTGTTTTTT. The encoded protein is CASMRGQGEKLFF.

The V gene is TRBV6-5, the J gene TRBJ2-1; D is unresolved. V was trimmed by 5 bases and J by 6 bases, leaving 8 bases between them. Germline CDR1 and CDR2: MNHEY and SVGAGI. This CDR3 spans 12 amino acids. CDR3 amino acids: CASSPLSNEQFF. CDR3 DNA: TGTGCCAGCAGTCCCCTGAGCAATGAGCAGTTCTTC.

The chain recombines TRBV20-1 with TRBJ2-7; 10 bases agree with TRBD2. Germline V gene lookup returns CDR1 DFQATT and CDR2 SNEGSKA (reference sequence). V lost 3 bases, J lost 4 bases, and 3 bases stayed unmatched. The CDR3 consists of 13 residues. The CDR3 is CSASPSGRYEQYF. The CDR3 DNA reads TGCAGTGCTAGTCCTAGCGGGAGATACGAGCAGTACTTC.

CDR3 bases: TGTGCCAGCAGCGTCATTCGGGTCAGGGGGCTAGCTGAAGCTTTCTTT. It codes for CASSVIRVRGLAEAFF. The chain recombines TRBV11-2 with TRBJ1-1; TRBD1 matches 8 bases. Germline loops: CDR1 SGHAT, CDR2 FQNNGV. The CDR3 runs 16 residues. J lost 6 bases, V lost 5 bases, and 14 bases had no gene match.

In this sample, this clone is medium-sized. The chain links TRBV3-1 (or the pseudogene TRBV3-2) to TRBJ1-6; 11 bases align to TRBD1. Looked up from germline, CDR1 is LGHDT and CDR2 is YNNKEL (reference sequence). CDR3 length: 14 residues. The junction had 3 bases not matched to a gene; V was cut back by 5 bases and J by 9 bases. The CDR3 sequence: CASSLGQGGSPLHF. The CDR3 DNA sequence: TGTGCCAGCAGCTTGGGACAGGGGGGTTCACCCCTCCACTTT.

The rearrangement links TRBV10-3 to TRBJ1-1; 8 nucleotides line up with TRBD1. The V and J ends lost 4 bases and 3 bases, in that order; junction bases with no gene match: 7. Germline lookup yields CDR1 ENHRY and CDR2 SYGVKD. The CDR3 totals 15 residues. In nucleotides, the CDR3 is TGTGCCATCAGTGCTCAGGACAGGGTTTACACTGAAGCTTTCTTT. This sequence encodes CAISAQDRVYTEAFF.